The 30 T cell receptor beta chains listed next were all sequenced from one sample in a study of control samples from healthy donors and cancer patients (dated by TCRdb to 2020 to 2022). Libraries were built with the immunoSEQ multiplex PCR assay. TCRdb carries this immuneACCESS record with in-frame sequences only. Its versions omit some clonotypes, under half of them owing to an unresolved V gene in the studies checked, with the rest unexplained. The sample data list some 20,000 clones, and 75% to 90% of these were observed just once. The biggest ten clones account for 38% of the sample. Material: PBMCs. These receptors came from a man between 60 and 70 years old with head and neck cancer.

V and J are TRBV7-9 and TRBJ2-3; a possible D gene is TRBD2 (5 bases). Germline lookup yields CDR1 SEHNR and CDR2 FQNEAQ (reference sequence). The CDR3 totals 14 residues. V was pared by 3 bases and J by 4 bases, with 11 bases between. CDR3 nucleotides: TGTGCCAGCAGCTTCGACGGGGAATCAGATACGCAGTATTTT. Its translation: CASSFDGESDTQYF.

The rearrangement joins TRBV5-1 to TRBJ2-3; TRBD1 matches 9 bases. Per germline, CDR1 SGHRS and CDR2 YFSETQ. The junction had 0 bases not matched to a gene; V was cut back by 3 bases and J by 1 base. The length of the CDR3 is 14 residues. The CDR3 region is CASSWTGGTDTQYF. The CDR3 DNA is TGCGCCAGCAGCTGGACAGGGGGCACAGATACGCAGTATTTT.

A few counts support this clone. Germline is not matched at one junction end, which may reflect a read error. The rearrangement uses TRBV7-2 and TRBJ2-2; the D gene is possibly TRBD2 (6 bases). Germline-derived CDR1 and CDR2 are SGHTA and FQGNSA. The CDR3 has 15 amino acids. The chain's CDR3 is CASGRRGGNAGELFF. CDR3 bases: TGTGCCAGCGGGCGACGTGGGGGGAACGCCGGGGAGCTGTTTTTT.

Concerning this clone: One junction end disagrees with the germline gene, perhaps due to a read error. The genes are TRBV7-2 and TRBJ1-6; 7 nucleotides align to TRBD1. Germline values: CDR1 SGHTA, CDR2 FQGNSA. The CDR3 sequence is 14 residues long. CDR3 in amino acids: CASGTGAQNSSLHF. The CDR3, as DNA: TGTGCCAGCGGAACAGGGGCTCAGAATTCATCCCTCCACTTT.

The chain carries TRBV28 and TRBJ2-5; D not resolved. CDR1 MDHEN and CDR2 SYDVKM come from the germline V gene. The CDR3 runs to 13 residues. The ends were cut back, 4 bases at V and 2 bases at J, with 8 bases in the middle. CDR3 in amino acids: CASSSLVQETQYF. In DNA form, the CDR3 reads TGTGCCAGCAGTTCCCTGGTGCAAGAGACCCAGTACTTC.

The chain combines TRBV7-3 with TRBJ2-2; D call uncertain. The length of the CDR3 is 14 residues. Germline values: CDR1 SGHTA, CDR2 FQGTGA. The V and J ends lost 8 bases and 2 bases respectively, with 12 bases between them. The CDR3 nucleotides are TGTGCCAGCGCCCCGAGGTTAAACACCGGGGAGCTGTTTTTT. This encodes CASAPRLNTGELFF.

This sequence joins TRBV9 and TRBJ2-3; 8 bases are shared with TRBD2. The V gene end was trimmed by 0 bases and the J gene end by 0 bases; junction bases not matched to a gene: 9. CDR1 and CDR2 (germline): SGDLS, YYNGEE. This CDR3 has 18 residues. In DNA, the CDR3 is TGTGCCAGCAGCGTAGGACTAGCGAGATCTTCTAGCACAGATACGCAGTATTTT. Translation gives CASSVGLARSSSTDTQYF.

CDR3 sequence (DNA): TGTGCCAGTAGTTACCCCGGGACAGTTAAGCCTGGCTACACCTTC. Residues: CASSYPGTVKPGYTF. V is TRBV19 and J is TRBJ1-2; 7 bases fit TRBD1. This CDR3 region has 15 residues. In germline, CDR1 is LNHDA, CDR2 SQIVND (reference sequence). V was pared by 5 bases and J by 7 bases, with 13 bases of the junction left unmatched.

The rearrangement joins TRBV3-1 (or the pseudogene TRBV3-2) to TRBJ2-7; possible D gene TRBD2, 6 bases. CDR1 and CDR2 (germline): LGHDT, YNNKEL (reference sequence). Trimming removed 4 bases from V and 1 base from J, with 14 bases in between. The length of the CDR3 is 15 residues. The CDR3 loop reads CASSLGLADSYEQYF. The CDR3 DNA is TGTGCCAGCAGCCTCGGGTTAGCGGATTCCTACGAGCAGTACTTC.

This clone was detected only once. The chain combines TRBV6-5 with TRBJ2-3; D uncertain. The V end was cut by 2 bases, the J end by 0 bases, with 6 bases between. The germline V gene encodes CDR1 MNHEY and CDR2 SVGAGI. This CDR3 has 14 amino acids. The CDR3 loop reads CASSYLDSTDTQYF. The CDR3, as DNA: TGTGCCAGCAGTTACCTGGACAGCACAGATACGCAGTATTTT.

V and J are TRBV2 and TRBJ2-1; no clear D. Per the germline V gene, CDR1 is SNHLY and CDR2 is FYNNEI. The CDR3 runs to 12 residues. The germline V and J ends were trimmed by 3 bases and 3 bases, with 3 bases remaining between them. CDR3 sequence reads: CASSEDYNEQFF. CDR3 sequence (DNA): TGTGCCAGCAGTGAGGACTACAATGAGCAGTTCTTC.

The chain is built from TRBV11-2 and TRBJ2-1; D remains unclear. There are 15 residues in the CDR3. Trimming removed 1 base at V and 0 bases at J, with 7 bases between. CDR1 and CDR2 from the germline V gene are SGHAT and FQNNGV. CDR3 nucleotides: TGTGCCAGCAGCTTAGTACCATACTCCTACAATGAGCAGTTCTTC. Its protein product is CASSLVPYSYNEQFF.

The rearrangement joins TRBV4-1 to TRBJ1-1; no clear D. There are 15 residues in the CDR3. Germline-derived CDR1 and CDR2 are MGHRA and YSYEKL. V was clipped by 3 bases and J by 3 bases, with 14 bases between them. The DNA for the CDR3 is TGCGCCAGCAGCCACCTGATCGGGGAGCACACTGAAGCTTTCTTT. Residues: CASSHLIGEHTEAFF.

This clone is a singleton in its sample. V usage is TRBV7-3 and J usage is TRBJ1-1; D remains ambiguous. Germline CDR1 is SGHTA and CDR2 is FQGTGA. V gave up 1 base and J gave up 1 base, with 4 bases separating them. The CDR3 runs 13 residues. The CDR3: CASSLRGNTEAFF. CDR3 coding DNA: TGTGCCAGCAGCTTAAGGGGGAACACTGAAGCTTTCTTT.

This rearrangement joins TRBV3-1 (or the pseudogene TRBV3-2) to TRBJ1-2; 7 bases are a match to TRBD1. V dropped 4 bases and J dropped 4; count of bases not matched to a gene: 9. The germline V gene has CDR1 LGHDT and CDR2 YNNKEL (reference sequence). CDR3 size: 15 residues. CDR3 protein: CASSPGQTTSYGYTF. The CDR3, as DNA: TGTGCCAGCAGCCCGGGACAGACCACCAGCTATGGCTACACCTTC.

V is TRBV6-5 and J is TRBJ2-1; 9 bases align to TRBD2. The CDR3 length is 14 residues. CDR1 and CDR2 from the germline V gene are MNHEY and SVGAGI. Trimming cost V 5 bases and J 5 bases; bases outside gene matches: 4. The CDR3 loop reads CASSRLADNNEQFF. The CDR3 nucleotides are TGTGCCAGCAGTAGACTAGCGGATAACAATGAGCAGTTCTTC.

V gene TRBV13 combines with J gene TRBJ1-1; a weak D match, TRBD1 (6 bases). V lost 0 bases and J 3 bases, leaving 11 bases between the germline ends. The CDR3 runs to 15 residues. From germline, CDR1 is PRHDT and CDR2 FYEKMQ (reference sequence). The CDR3 region is CASSLGRGQYTEAFF. DNA of the CDR3: TGTGCCAGCAGCTTAGGCAGGGGACAATACACTGAAGCTTTCTTT.

This chain links TRBV27 with TRBJ1-2; 10 bases map to TRBD1. V lost 0 bases and J lost 8; bases outside the gene matches: 6. Per the germline V gene, CDR1 is MNHEY and CDR2 is SMNVEV (reference sequence). The CDR3 is 15 amino acids. This chain's CDR3 is CASSLSDRGWGGYTF. The CDR3 DNA is TGTGCCAGCAGTTTATCGGACAGGGGGTGGGGAGGCTACACCTTC.

In DNA form, the CDR3 reads TGTGCCAGCAGTTTAACTAGCGGAGGCGCTGGCGCTGTCACAGATACGCAGTATTTT. This encodes CASSLTSGGAGAVTDTQYF. The chain combines TRBV27 with TRBJ2-3, with TRBD2 matching 8 bases. Looked up from germline, CDR1 is MNHEY and CDR2 is SMNVEV (reference sequence). J gave up 2 bases and V 2 bases, and 15 bases lay outside the gene matches. This CDR3 comprises 19 residues.

The count of this clone is one. The chain recombines TRBV28 with TRBJ1-1; D remains unclear. The CDR3 has 16 residues. Germline CDR1 reads MDHEN; CDR2 reads SYDVKM. V shed 5 bases and J shed 1 base, with 17 bases lying between them. Here the CDR3 reads CASSPTLGLENTEAFF. The CDR3 nucleotides are TGTGCCAGCAGTCCCACTTTAGGACTTGAGAACACTGAAGCTTTCTTT.

The V and J genes are TRBV5-1 and TRBJ2-7; 10 positions match TRBD2. Losses at the gene ends were 0 bases for V and 0 bases for J; bases not matched to a gene: 3. CDR1 and CDR2 from the germline V gene are SGHRS and YFSETQ. This CDR3 spans 16 amino acids. CDR3 nucleotides: TGCGCCAGCAGCTTGGGGGCTAGCGGGAGCTCCTACGAGCAGTACGTC. Its protein product is CASSLGASGSSYEQYV.

The chain employs TRBV19 and TRBJ1-5; no firm D call. Trimming removed 1 base from V and 5 bases from J, with 15 bases in between. This CDR3 spans 16 amino acids. Germline CDR1 is LNHDA and CDR2 is SQIVND (reference sequence). The CDR3 is CASSIGYSTRDQPQHF. The CDR3 region has the DNA TGTGCCAGTAGTATAGGGTACAGTACTAGGGATCAGCCCCAGCATTTT.

The chain links TRBV7-6 to TRBJ2-2; D is unclear. CDR3 length: 12 amino acids. V lost 5 bases, J lost 6 bases, and 7 bases lay in between. Germline loops: CDR1 SGHVS, CDR2 FNYEAQ. The CDR3 DNA is TGTGCCAGCAGCGGCGCTGCCGGGGAGCTGTTTTTT. This translates into CASSGAAGELFF.

This chain joins TRBV30 and TRBJ1-5; unclear D gene. This CDR3 is built from 14 residues. CDR1 and CDR2 (germline): GTSNPN, SVGIG (reference sequence). The V end lost 2 bases, the J end lost 4 bases, and 12 bases lay between the germline ends. This chain's CDR3 is CAWSLPPSNQPQHF. The CDR3 nucleotides are TGTGCCTGGAGTCTCCCCCCCTCGAATCAGCCCCAGCATTTT.

The chain recombines TRBV30 with TRBJ2-7; TRBD2 is a possible D gene (6 bases). This CDR3 has 14 amino acids. The V gene's germline CDR1 is GTSNPN and CDR2 SVGIG (reference sequence). The V gene lost 2 bases and the J gene lost 2 bases, with 13 bases spanning the gap. The CDR3 nucleotides are TGTGCCTGGAGTCCCGGGACTTACCCCTACGAGCAGTACTTC. Residues: CAWSPGTYPYEQYF.

The rearrangement joins TRBV29-1 to TRBJ2-4, with TRBD2 as a possible D gene (6 bases). CDR3 length equals 12 residues. Deletions cut 3 bases from V and 6 bases from J, with 9 bases between. Germline V CDR1 and CDR2: SQVTM, ANQGSEA. Here the CDR3 reads CSVDLGGNIQYF. In DNA, the CDR3 is TGCAGCGTTGACCTCGGGGGAAACATTCAGTACTTC.

This clone occurred once. The chain combines TRBV6-5 with TRBJ2-7; the match to TRBD1 covers 10 bases. V was clipped by 6 bases and J by 5 bases; unmatched bases: 4. This CDR3 is 13 amino acids long. CDR1 and CDR2 from the germline V gene are MNHEY and SVGAGI. The CDR3 DNA reads as TGTGCCAGCAGCTTGACAGGGGGCAACGAGCAGTACTTC. Amino acids: CASSLTGGNEQYF.

The CDR3 coding sequence is TGTGCCAGCAGCTTCAGGACAGAGAACACTGAAGCTTTCTTT. Translated, it gives CASSFRTENTEAFF. The chain joins TRBV5-4 to TRBJ1-1; D possibly corresponds to TRBD1 (6 bases). This CDR3 region has 14 residues. Trimming removed 2 bases from V and 1 base from J, with 9 bases in between. Germline CDR1 and CDR2: SGHNT and YYREEE (reference sequence).

Sample share makes this clone medium-sized. Other nucleotide sequences from this sample produce the same CDR3. V gene TRBV7-3 combines with J gene TRBJ2-2, with D hard to call. This CDR3 is built from 15 residues. The germline V gene has CDR1 SGHTA and CDR2 FQGTGA. The V and J ends lost 2 bases and 4 bases respectively, with 11 bases between them. CDR3 region: CASSLASGSTGELFF. The CDR3 DNA reads as TGTGCCAGCAGCTTAGCCTCAGGATCCACCGGGGAGCTGTTTTTT.

The V gene is TRBV12-3 or TRBV12-4, the J gene TRBJ1-2; the D is unclear. The CDR3 contains 11 residues. V dropped 3 bases and J dropped 8 bases, with 7 bases sitting between them. CDR3: CASSFAKGYTF. CDR3 coding DNA: TGTGCCAGCAGTTTTGCAAAAGGCTACACCTTC.